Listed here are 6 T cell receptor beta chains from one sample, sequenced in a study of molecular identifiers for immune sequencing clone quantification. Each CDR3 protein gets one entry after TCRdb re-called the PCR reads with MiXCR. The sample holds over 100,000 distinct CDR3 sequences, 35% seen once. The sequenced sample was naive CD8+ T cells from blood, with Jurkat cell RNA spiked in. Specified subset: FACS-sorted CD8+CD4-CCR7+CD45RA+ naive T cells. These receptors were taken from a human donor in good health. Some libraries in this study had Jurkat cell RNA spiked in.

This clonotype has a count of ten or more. The CDR3 sequence: CASSPSALYEQYF. The CDR3 DNA follows: TGTGCCAGCAGCCCGAGCGCCCTCTACGAGCAGTACTTC. The chain is built from TRBV28 and TRBJ2-7; D gene uncertain. V was clipped by 6 bases and J by 3 bases, with 12 bases between them. The CDR3 contains 13 residues. CDR1 and CDR2 (germline): MDHEN, SYDVKM.

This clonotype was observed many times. The CDR3 DNA sequence: TGCAGTGCTAAACTAGCCAAAAACATTCAGTACTTC. Its translation: CSAKLAKNIQYF. V usage is TRBV20-1 and J usage is TRBJ2-4; D remains unclear. CDR1 DFQATT and CDR2 SNEGSKA come from the germline V gene (reference sequence). V was clipped by 4 bases and J by 0 bases, with 4 bases between them. CDR3 size: 12 residues.

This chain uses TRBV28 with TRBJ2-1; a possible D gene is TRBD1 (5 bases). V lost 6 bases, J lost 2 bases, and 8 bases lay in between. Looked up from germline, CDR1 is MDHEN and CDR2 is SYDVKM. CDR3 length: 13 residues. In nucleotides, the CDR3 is TGTGCCAGCAGCAGGGTCCCCTACAATGAGCAGTTCTTC. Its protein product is CASSRVPYNEQFF.

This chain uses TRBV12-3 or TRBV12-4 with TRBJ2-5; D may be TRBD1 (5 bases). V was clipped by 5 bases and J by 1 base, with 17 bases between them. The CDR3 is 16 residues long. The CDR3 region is CASSRADKPIQETQYF. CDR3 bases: TGTGCCAGCAGTAGGGCGGACAAGCCAATCCAAGAGACCCAGTACTTC.

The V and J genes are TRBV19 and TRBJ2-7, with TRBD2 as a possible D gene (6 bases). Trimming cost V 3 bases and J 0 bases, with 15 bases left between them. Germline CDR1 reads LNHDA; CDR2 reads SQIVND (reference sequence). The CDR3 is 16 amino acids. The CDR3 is CASSMGPAGSSYEQYF. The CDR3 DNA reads TGTGCCAGTAGTATGGGTCCAGCGGGTTCCTCCTACGAGCAGTACTTC.

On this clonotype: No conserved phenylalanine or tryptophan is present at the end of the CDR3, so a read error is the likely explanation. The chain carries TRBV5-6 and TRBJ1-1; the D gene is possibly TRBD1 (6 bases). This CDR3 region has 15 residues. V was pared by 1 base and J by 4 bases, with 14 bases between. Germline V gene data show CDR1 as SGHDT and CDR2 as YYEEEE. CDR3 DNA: TGTGCCAGCAGCTTGTCGGCAGGGGTGGCCACTGAAGCTTTCCTT. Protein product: CASSLSAGVATEAFL.